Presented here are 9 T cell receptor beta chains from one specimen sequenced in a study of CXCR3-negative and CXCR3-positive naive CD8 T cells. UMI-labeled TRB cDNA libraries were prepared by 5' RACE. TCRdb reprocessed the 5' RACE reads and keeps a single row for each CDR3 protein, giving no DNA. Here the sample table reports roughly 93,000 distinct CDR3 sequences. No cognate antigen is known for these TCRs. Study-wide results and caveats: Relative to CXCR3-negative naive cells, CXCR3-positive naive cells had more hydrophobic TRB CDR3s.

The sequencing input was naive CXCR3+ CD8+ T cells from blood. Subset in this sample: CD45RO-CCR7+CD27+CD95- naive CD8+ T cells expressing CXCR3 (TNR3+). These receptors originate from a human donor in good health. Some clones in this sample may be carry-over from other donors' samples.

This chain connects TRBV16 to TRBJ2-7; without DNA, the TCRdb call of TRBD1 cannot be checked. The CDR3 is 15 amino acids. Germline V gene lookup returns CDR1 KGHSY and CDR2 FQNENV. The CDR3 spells CASSHPGTGVNEQYF.

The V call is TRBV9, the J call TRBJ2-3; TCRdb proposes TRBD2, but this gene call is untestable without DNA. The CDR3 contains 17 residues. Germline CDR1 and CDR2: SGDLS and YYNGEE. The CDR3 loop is CASSAAPSGGDTDTQYF.

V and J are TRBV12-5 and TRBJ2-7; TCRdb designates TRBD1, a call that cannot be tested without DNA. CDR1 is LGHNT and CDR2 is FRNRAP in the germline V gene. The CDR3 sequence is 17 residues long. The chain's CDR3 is CASGLDFWTGRVYEQYF. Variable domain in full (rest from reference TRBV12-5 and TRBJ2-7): DARVTQTPRHKVTEMGQEVTMRCQPILGHNTVFWYRQTMMQGLELLAYFRNRAPLDDSGMPKDRFSAEMPDATLATLKIQPSEPRDSAVYFCASGLDFWTGRVYEQYFGPGTRLTVT.

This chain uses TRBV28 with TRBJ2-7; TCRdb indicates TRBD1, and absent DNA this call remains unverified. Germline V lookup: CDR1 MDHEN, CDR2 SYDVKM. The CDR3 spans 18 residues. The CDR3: CASSWRPLTGQESYEQYF. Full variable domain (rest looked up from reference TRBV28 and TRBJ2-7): DVKVTQSSRYLVKRTGEKVFLECVQDMDHENMFWYRQDPGLGLRLIYFSYDVKMKEKGDIPEGYSVSREKKERFSLILESASTNQTSMYLCASSWRPLTGQESYEQYFGPGTRLTVT.

The CDR3 loop is CASSYTSRNTEAFF. The V and J genes are TRBV6-2 or TRBV6-3 and TRBJ1-1. The CDR3 runs to 14 residues. In germline, CDR1 is MNHEY, CDR2 SVGEGT.

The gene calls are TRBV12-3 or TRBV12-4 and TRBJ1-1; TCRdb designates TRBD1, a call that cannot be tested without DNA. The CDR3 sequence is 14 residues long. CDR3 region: CASSPGLIGTEAFF.

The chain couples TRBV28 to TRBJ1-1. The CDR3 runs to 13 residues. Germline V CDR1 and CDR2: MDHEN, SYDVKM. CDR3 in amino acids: CASSLVVNREAFF.

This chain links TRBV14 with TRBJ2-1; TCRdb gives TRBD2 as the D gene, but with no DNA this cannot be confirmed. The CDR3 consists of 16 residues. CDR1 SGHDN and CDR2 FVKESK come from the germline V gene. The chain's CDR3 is CASREGGALLYNEQFF.

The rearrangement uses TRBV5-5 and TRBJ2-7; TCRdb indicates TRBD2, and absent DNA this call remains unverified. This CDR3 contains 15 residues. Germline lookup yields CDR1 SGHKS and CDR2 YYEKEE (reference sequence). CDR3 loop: CASSRGTLDPYEQYF.